Presented here are 20 T cell receptor beta chains from one specimen sequenced in a study of cytomegalovirus exposure and HLA in healthy donors. Clones were sequenced by immunoSEQ multiplex PCR, and TCRdb holds only the in-frame ones, with some missing. Of 250,000 to 300,000 clones in the sample, 90% were seen once. What was sequenced was PBMCs. These receptor sequences come from a woman aged 18-29 years in good health and CMV-seronegative.

J is TRBJ2-6 and V is TRBV18; TRBD1 might be the D (5 bases). Germline CDR1 and CDR2: KGHSH and LQKENI. V was clipped by 4 bases and J by 0 bases, with 7 bases between them. The CDR3 runs to 15 residues. The CDR3 reads CASSLDSSGANVLTF. The CDR3, as DNA: TGTGCCAGCTCACTTGACAGCTCTGGGGCCAACGTCCTGACTTTC.

The chain has TRBV18 and TRBJ2-3; TRBD1 matches 7 bases. Germline CDR1 KGHSH, CDR2 LQKENI. J gave up 0 bases and V 3 bases, and 3 bases lay outside the gene matches. The CDR3 is made up of 15 amino acids. This CDR3 reads CASSPDRWSTDTQYF. CDR3 DNA: TGTGCCAGCTCACCGGACAGGTGGAGCACAGATACGCAGTATTTT.

V is TRBV7-8 and J is TRBJ1-1; the D is unclear. Germline values: CDR1 SGHVS, CDR2 FQNEAQ. The CDR3 extends over 11 amino acids. Trimming removed 5 bases from V and 3 bases from J, with 4 bases in between. CDR3 DNA: TGTGCCAGCAGCCCCGACACTGAAGCTTTCTTT. Protein product: CASSPDTEAFF.

The sample holds one count of this clone. This rearrangement joins TRBV11-2 to TRBJ2-1; 11 nucleotides agree with TRBD2. The CDR3 spans 15 residues. Germline loops: CDR1 SGHAT, CDR2 FQNNGV. Trimming cost V 1 base and J 15 bases; bases outside gene matches: 11. CDR3 DNA sequence: TGTGCCAGCAGCTTAGGTACCGGGACTAGCGGCGGGCGGTTCTTC. Translated, it gives CASSLGTGTSGGRFF.

The gene calls are TRBV7-9 and TRBJ1-5; TRBD1 aligns across 7 bases. The J segment lost 1 base and the V segment lost 5 bases, leaving 2 bases of the junction unmatched. The CDR3 sequence is 14 residues long. The germline gives CDR1 SEHNR, CDR2 FQNEAQ (reference sequence). CDR3 sequence reads: CASSEQGSNQPQHF. DNA for the CDR3: TGTGCCAGCAGCGAACAGGGGAGCAATCAGCCCCAGCATTTT. Full variable domain (missing parts from reference TRBV7-9 and TRBJ1-5): DTGVSQNPRHKITKRGQNVTFRCDPISEHNRLYWYRQTLGQGPEFLTYFQNEAQLEKSRLLSDRFSAERPKGSFSTLEIQRTEQGDSAMYLCASSEQGSNQPQHFGDGTRLSIL.

This chain uses TRBV7-2 with TRBJ1-1; no reliable D call. Germline CDR1 is SGHTA and CDR2 is FQGNSA. The V end lost 1 base, the J end lost 0 bases, and 6 bases lay between the germline ends. The CDR3 has 14 amino acids. CDR3 loop: CASSLVGMNTEAFF. Here the CDR3 DNA reads TGTGCCAGCAGCTTAGTCGGGATGAACACTGAAGCTTTCTTT. Looking up the rest from reference TRBV7-2 and TRBJ1-1 gives the full variable domain: GAGVSQSPSNKVTEKGKDVELRCDPISGHTALYWYRQSLGQGLEFLIYFQGNSAPDKSGLPSDRFSAERTGGSVSTLTIQRTQQEDSAVYLCASSLVGMNTEAFFGQGTRLTVV.

This sequence joins TRBV11-3 and TRBJ1-5; TRBD1 matches at 7 bases. V lost 1 base, J lost 7 bases, and 4 bases stayed unmatched. Germline V gene sequence: CDR1 SGHNT, CDR2 YENEEA. The CDR3 loop spans 14 amino acids. The DNA of the CDR3 is TGTGCCAGCAGCTTAGGGCAACAGGGGCAGCCCCAGCATTTT. It encodes CASSLGQQGQPQHF.

V and J are TRBV28 and TRBJ2-5; 8 positions agree with TRBD1. Germline loops: CDR1 MDHEN, CDR2 SYDVKM. This CDR3 is 16 amino acids long. J was trimmed by 5 bases and V by 6 bases; bases with no gene match: 14. The CDR3 DNA follows: TGTGCCAGCAGCAGCCTCGGACAGGGCCCTCGGGAGACCCAGTACTTC. Translation gives CASSSLGQGPRETQYF.

CDR3 protein: CASSSRLAGPSTDTQYF. Written as DNA, the CDR3 is TGTGCCAGCAGCTCACGACTAGCGGGGCCTAGCACAGATACGCAGTATTTT. The chain employs TRBV7-2 and TRBJ2-3; 11 nucleotides align to TRBD2. The CDR3 is 17 residues long. J was trimmed by 0 bases and V by 4 bases; bases with no gene match: 6. The germline gives CDR1 SGHTA, CDR2 FQGNSA.

The chain links TRBV25-1 to TRBJ2-2; tentative D call: TRBD1 (6 bases). The CDR3 runs to 13 residues. Germline assignment: CDR1 MGHDK and CDR2 SYGVNS. The V gene lost 11 bases and the J gene lost 5 bases, with 15 bases spanning the gap. The CDR3 here is CASQGQGTGELFF. The CDR3 region has the DNA TGTGCCTCCCAGGGGCAGGGTACCGGGGAGCTGTTTTTT.

The genes are TRBV7-9 and TRBJ2-7; TRBD1 matches at 8 bases. Germline assignment: CDR1 SEHNR and CDR2 FQNEAQ (reference sequence). The V gene end was trimmed by 5 bases and the J gene end by 3 bases; junction bases not matched to a gene: 9. CDR3 length equals 15 residues. The CDR3 sequence: CASSTGGQAVYEQYV. DNA for the CDR3: TGTGCCAGCAGCACTGGGGGACAGGCAGTCTACGAGCAGTACGTC.

As concerns this clone: The sample contains more than one DNA sequence encoding this CDR3. The rearrangement uses TRBV6-5 and TRBJ1-5, with 9 bases fitting TRBD1. The CDR3 is 15 residues long. From germline, CDR1 is MNHEY and CDR2 SVGAGI. V shed 0 bases, J shed 5 bases, and the junction held 2 bases outside the gene matches. The CDR3 here is CASSYSDRGDQPQHF. CDR3 bases: TGTGCCAGCAGTTACTCGGACAGGGGAGATCAGCCCCAGCATTTT.

The V gene is TRBV6-4, the J gene TRBJ2-7; 10 bases are a match to TRBD1. J was trimmed by 6 bases and V by 4 bases; bases with no gene match: 12. The CDR3 is made up of 16 amino acids. Germline CDR1 is MRHNA and CDR2 is SNTAGT. The CDR3 DNA sequence: TGTGCCAGCAGTGGGGGGGACAGGGGATACCCTCTCGAGCAGTACTTC. Amino acid sequence: CASSGGDRGYPLEQYF.

In DNA form, the CDR3 reads TGTGCCGGGACAGTTAACTATGGCTACACCTTC. Residues: CAGTVNYGYTF. The genes are TRBV2 and TRBJ1-2, with 7 nucleotides matching TRBD1. Germline V gives CDR1 SNHLY, CDR2 FYNNEI. This CDR3 has 11 amino acids. The V segment lost 11 bases and the J segment 1 base; nucleotides outside the gene matches: 1.

As regards this clone: Other DNA sequences in this sample translate to the same CDR3. This rearrangement joins TRBV10-1 to TRBJ1-1; TRBD1 matches at 7 bases. Germline CDR1 reads WNHNN; CDR2 reads SYGVQD (reference sequence). Trimming removed 6 bases from V and 1 base from J; junction bases left unmatched: 5. This CDR3 comprises 14 residues. CDR3 protein: CASSPGQTNTEAFF. As DNA, the CDR3 is TGCGCCAGCAGCCCGGGACAGACGAACACTGAAGCTTTCTTT.

This chain links TRBV5-6 with TRBJ2-2; TRBD1 matches at 8 bases. The CDR3 runs 16 residues. Germline V gene data show CDR1 as SGHDT and CDR2 as YYEEEE. The J segment lost 3 bases and the V segment lost 5 bases, leaving 9 bases of the junction unmatched. The CDR3 bases are TGTGCCAGCAGTACCCGACAGGGGTTATACACCGGGGAGCTGTTTTTT. It translates to CASSTRQGLYTGELFF.

This chain connects TRBV5-1 to TRBJ1-1; 10 nucleotides agree with TRBD1. The CDR3 runs to 18 residues. The V gene's germline CDR1 is SGHRS and CDR2 YFSETQ. V was pared by 4 bases and J by 1 base, with 13 bases of the junction left unmatched. DNA for the CDR3: TGCGCCAGCAGCCAACGGGACAGGGGCATGAGAACGAACACTGAAGCTTTCTTT. As protein: CASSQRDRGMRTNTEAFF.

The chain employs TRBV18 and TRBJ2-1; 8 bases map to TRBD1. The trim removed 0 bases at V and 4 bases at J, leaving 5 bases unmatched. The germline gives CDR1 KGHSH, CDR2 LQKENI. The CDR3 runs to 16 residues. The CDR3 region has the DNA TGTGCCAGCTCACCACCTTCAGGGGGCCTTTACAATGAGCAGTTCTTC. It codes for CASSPPSGGLYNEQFF.

The rearrangement links TRBV6-1 to TRBJ1-2; 9 bases match TRBD1. This CDR3 comprises 15 residues. V shed 5 bases, J shed 6 bases, and the junction held 10 bases outside the gene matches. Germline V gene sequence: CDR1 MNHNS, CDR2 SASEGT. The CDR3 region is CASSTALGQGDGYTF. The CDR3 DNA reads as TGTGCCAGCAGTACAGCCCTGGGACAGGGCGATGGCTACACCTTC.

The chain is built from TRBV7-2 and TRBJ1-1; 12 nucleotides line up with TRBD1. CDR1 SGHTA and CDR2 FQGNSA come from the germline V gene. Germline trimming cut 3 bases from V and 1 base from J; bases unmatched to any gene: 9. The length of the CDR3 is 18 residues. The CDR3 region has the DNA TGTGCCAGCAGCTTTGAAAGGGACAGGGGGCAGAGGAACACTGAAGCTTTCTTT. Amino acids: CASSFERDRGQRNTEAFF.